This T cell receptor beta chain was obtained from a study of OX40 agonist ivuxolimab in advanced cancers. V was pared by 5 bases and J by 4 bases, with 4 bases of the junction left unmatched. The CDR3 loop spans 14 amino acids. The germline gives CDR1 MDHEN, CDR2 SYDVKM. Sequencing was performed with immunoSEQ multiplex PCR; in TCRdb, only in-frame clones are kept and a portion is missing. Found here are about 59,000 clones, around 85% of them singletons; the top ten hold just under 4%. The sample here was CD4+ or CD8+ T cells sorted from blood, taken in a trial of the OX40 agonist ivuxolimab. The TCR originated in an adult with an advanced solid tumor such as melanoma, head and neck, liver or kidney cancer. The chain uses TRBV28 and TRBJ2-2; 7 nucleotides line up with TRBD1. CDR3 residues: CASSQGQATGELFF. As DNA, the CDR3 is TGTGCCAGCAGTCAAGGACAGGCCACCGGGGAGCTGTTTTTT.